The 28 T cell receptor beta chains below come from one sample, sequenced in a study of blood T cell repertoires in COVID-19. Assay: immunoSEQ multiplex PCR; the TCRdb copy retains only in-frame clones and omits some. The sample carries roughly 72,000 clones, 88% recorded once. The sequencing sample was made of peripheral blood. The receptors derive from a human donor in a cohort sampled during active COVID-19.

This clone was recorded only once. The genes are TRBV11-3 and TRBJ2-1, with D possibly TRBD1 on 7 matching bases. Trimming left V 5 bases short and J 4 bases short, with 15 bases between. The CDR3 has 15 amino acids. The germline V gene has CDR1 SGHNT and CDR2 YENEEA. DNA of the CDR3: TGTGCCAGCAGCCAGGGGGGAACCACTTACAATGAGCAGTTCTTC. This encodes CASSQGGTTYNEQFF. Together with reference TRBV11-3 and TRBJ2-1, the CDR3 gives the full variable domain: EAGVVQSPRYKIIEKKQPVAFWCNPISGHNTLYWYLQNLGQGPELLIRYENEEAVDDSQLPKDRFSAERLKGVDSTLKIQPAELGDSAVYLCASSQGGTTYNEQFFGPGTRLTVL.

This clone occurred once. The chain uses TRBV6-5 and TRBJ2-1; the match to TRBD2 covers 8 bases. The CDR3 has 15 amino acids. The V segment lost 6 bases and the J segment 8 bases; nucleotides outside the gene matches: 12. Per germline, CDR1 MNHEY and CDR2 SVGAGI. In nucleotides, the CDR3 is TGTGCCAGCAGCCAGGACGGGAGGGCCTTCGATGAGCAGTTCTTC. Translated, it gives CASSQDGRAFDEQFF.

The chain employs TRBV10-3 and TRBJ1-2; TRBD1 agrees at 8 bases. Trimming removed 5 bases from V and 7 bases from J; junction bases left unmatched: 9. There are 14 residues in the CDR3. Germline assignment: CDR1 ENHRY and CDR2 SYGVKD. In nucleotides, the CDR3 is TGTGCCATCAGTCGACAGGGGCGGGAAAGTGGCTACACCTTC. Protein sequence: CAISRQGRESGYTF.

The CDR3 reads CATRGTGVNYGYTF. DNA for the CDR3: TGTGCCACCAGGGGGACAGGGGTGAACTATGGCTACACCTTC. This chain connects TRBV24-1 to TRBJ1-2; the match to TRBD1 covers 10 bases. CDR1 is KGHDR and CDR2 is SFDVKD in the germline V gene. Germline trimming cut 7 bases from V and 2 bases from J; bases unmatched to any gene: 3. The CDR3 loop spans 14 amino acids.

The chain links TRBV12-3 or TRBV12-4 to TRBJ2-5; TRBD2 aligns across 9 bases. The CDR3 contains 13 residues. J lost 7 bases, V lost 6 bases, and 6 bases had no gene match. The CDR3 region is CASSRGGGLTQYF. CDR3 in DNA: TGTGCCAGCAGCCGCGGGGGGGGGCTGACCCAGTACTTC.

The chain employs TRBV2 and TRBJ2-3; TRBD2 aligns across 12 bases. V trimming: 2 bases; J trimming: 2 bases; junction bases outside the gene matches: 8. The CDR3 is 18 amino acids. Germline-derived CDR1 and CDR2 are SNHLY and FYNNEI. The CDR3 sequence: CASSERGLAGGFTDTQYF. The CDR3 DNA sequence: TGTGCCAGCAGTGAACGGGGGCTAGCGGGAGGGTTCACAGATACGCAGTATTTT.

Details on this clone: This specimen includes other DNA sequences encoding the same CDR3. The chain links TRBV5-1 to TRBJ2-3, with TRBD2 matching over 13 bases. V lost 4 bases to trimming and J lost 1 base; unmatched junction nucleotides: 6. The CDR3 loop spans 17 amino acids. From germline, CDR1 is SGHRS and CDR2 YFSETQ. CDR3 amino acids: CASSPGTSGRGTDTQYF. DNA for the CDR3: TGCGCCAGCAGCCCCGGAACTAGCGGGAGGGGCACAGATACGCAGTATTTT.

The V and J genes are TRBV5-6 and TRBJ2-4; D is uncertain. CDR1 is SGHDT and CDR2 is YYEEEE in the germline V gene. This CDR3 spans 12 amino acids. V shed 4 bases and J shed 9 bases, with 11 bases lying between them. Written as DNA, the CDR3 is TGTGCCAGCAGCCCCCCCCGAGGCATTCAGTACTTC. Translation: CASSPPRGIQYF. Filled out from reference TRBV5-6 and TRBJ2-4, the complete variable domain reads DAGVTQSPTHLIKTRGQQVTLRCSPKSGHDTVSWYQQALGQGPQFIFQYYEEEERQRGNFPDRFSGHQFPNYSSELNVNALLLGDSALYLCASSPPRGIQYFGAGTRLSVL.

The chain couples TRBV7-2 to TRBJ1-5, with 7 positions matching TRBD1. The CDR3 totals 15 residues. Germline CDR1 SGHTA, CDR2 FQGNSA. V shed 1 base, J shed 6 bases, and the junction held 6 bases outside the gene matches. In DNA, the CDR3 is TGTGCCAGCAGCTTAGACAGGGGTTTTGGTCAGCCCCAGCATTTT. Its translation: CASSLDRGFGQPQHF. Supplemented by reference TRBV7-2 and TRBJ1-5, the full variable domain reads GAGVSQSPSNKVTEKGKDVELRCDPISGHTALYWYRQSLGQGLEFLIYFQGNSAPDKSGLPSDRFSAERTGGSVSTLTIQRTQQEDSAVYLCASSLDRGFGQPQHFGDGTRLSIL.

The genes are TRBV19 and TRBJ1-5; 9 bases map to TRBD1. V dropped 7 bases and J dropped 5; count of bases not matched to a gene: 6. Germline V CDR1 and CDR2: LNHDA, SQIVND (reference sequence). The CDR3 is 14 amino acids. For the CDR3, the DNA is TGTGCCAGTAAGTTCGACAGGGGGTATCAGCCCCAGCATTTT. Encoded protein: CASKFDRGYQPQHF.

J is TRBJ2-5 and V is TRBV9, with 13 bases fitting TRBD2. The CDR3 totals 17 residues. V lost 0 bases, J lost 2 bases, and 4 bases stayed unmatched. Germline V gene sequence: CDR1 SGDLS, CDR2 YYNGEE. The CDR3 here is CASSVGRLAGGQETQYF. CDR3 nucleotides: TGTGCCAGCAGCGTAGGGAGACTAGCGGGGGGTCAAGAGACCCAGTACTTC. Complete variable domain (other parts from reference TRBV9 and TRBJ2-5): DSGVTQTPKHLITATGQRVTLRCSPRSGDLSVYWYQQSLDQGLQFLIQYYNGEERAKGNILERFSAQQFPDLHSELNLSSLELGDSALYFCASSVGRLAGGQETQYFGPGTRLLVL.

This chain's CDR3 is CASSPQTGGWGYTF. In DNA form, the CDR3 reads TGCGCCAGCAGCCCCCAGACAGGGGGCTGGGGCTACACCTTC. V and J are TRBV4-1 and TRBJ1-2, with 10 positions matching TRBD1. The CDR3 contains 14 residues. J was trimmed by 8 bases and V by 4 bases; bases with no gene match: 7. CDR1 MGHRA and CDR2 YSYEKL come from the germline V gene.

This chain uses TRBV5-1 with TRBJ2-2, with D possibly being TRBD2 (5 bases). V lost 4 bases to trimming and J lost 5 bases, with 6 bases between them. CDR1 SGHRS and CDR2 YFSETQ come from the germline V gene. The CDR3 runs to 12 residues. The CDR3 bases are TGCGCCAGCAGCCGGGATACCGGGGAGCTGTTTTTT. This codes for CASSRDTGELFF. The variable domain in full, with the rest retrieved from reference TRBV5-1 and TRBJ2-2, is KAGVTQTPRYLIKTRGQQVTLSCSPISGHRSVSWYQQTPGQGLQFLFEYFSETQRNKGNFPGRFSGRQFSNSRSEMNVSTLELGDSALYLCASSRDTGELFFGEGSRLTVL.

The rearrangement links TRBV18 to TRBJ2-7, with 11 nucleotides matching TRBD2. Germline CDR1 is KGHSH and CDR2 is LQKENI. With 2 bases clipped from V and 7 bases from J, the junction kept 7 bases outside the gene matches. The CDR3 length is 15 residues. DNA of the CDR3: TGTGCCAGCTCACCAACTAGCGGGAGAATGGGGGAGCAGTACTTC. It codes for CASSPTSGRMGEQYF.

The gene calls are TRBV19 and TRBJ1-2; weak D call: TRBD1 (5 bases). V gave up 2 bases and J gave up 4 bases, with 14 bases separating them. The length of the CDR3 is 15 residues. Germline values: CDR1 LNHDA, CDR2 SQIVND (reference sequence). For the CDR3, the DNA is TGTGCCAGTAGTATAACAGGCCTTGCGATCTATGGCTACACCTTC. This encodes CASSITGLAIYGYTF.

The gene calls are TRBV10-1 and TRBJ1-4; D is unclear. The CDR3 runs to 16 residues. Between the trimmed V and J ends, which lost 2 bases and 0 bases, there was a span of 10 bases. CDR1 and CDR2 (germline): WNHNN, SYGVQD (reference sequence). DNA of the CDR3: TGCGCCAGCAGTGAGGGCAGGTACTCAACTAATGAAAAACTGTTTTTT. Its translation: CASSEGRYSTNEKLFF.

The V call is TRBV7-2, the J call TRBJ1-5, with no clear D. The ends were cut back, 3 bases at V and 7 bases at J, with 10 bases in the middle. The germline V gene encodes CDR1 SGHTA and CDR2 FQGNSA. CDR3 length: 13 residues. The CDR3 spells CASSFIEAQPQHF. The CDR3, as DNA: TGTGCCAGCAGCTTTATCGAGGCACAGCCCCAGCATTTT.

This sequence joins TRBV3-1 (or the pseudogene TRBV3-2) and TRBJ1-1, with 7 nucleotides matching TRBD1. The CDR3 is 14 residues long. CDR1 is LGHDT, CDR2 YNNKEL, per germline (reference sequence). V was clipped by 4 bases and J by 5 bases; unmatched bases: 7. The CDR3 protein is CASSPTGALTEAFF. The CDR3 nucleotides are TGTGCCAGCAGCCCCACAGGGGCCCTAACTGAAGCTTTCTTT.

The V gene is TRBV6-5, the J gene TRBJ1-4, with D possibly TRBD1 on 5 matching bases. This CDR3 has 16 amino acids. The germline V gene encodes CDR1 MNHEY and CDR2 SVGAGI. V was trimmed by 0 bases and J by 2 bases, leaving 10 bases between them. The CDR3 DNA sequence: TGTGCCAGCAGTTACTCGTCCCCAGGGACTAATGAAAAACTGTTTTTT. It codes for CASSYSSPGTNEKLFF.

V is TRBV5-1 and J is TRBJ2-2; D ambiguous. This CDR3 contains 14 residues. V was trimmed by 0 bases and J by 2 bases, leaving 5 bases between them. From germline, CDR1 is SGHRS and CDR2 YFSETQ. The CDR3 protein is CASSLDTNTGELFF. The CDR3 DNA follows: TGCGCCAGCAGCTTGGACACCAACACCGGGGAGCTGTTTTTT. The full variable domain, in which reference TRBV5-1 and TRBJ2-2 provide the parts outside the CDR3, is KAGVTQTPRYLIKTRGQQVTLSCSPISGHRSVSWYQQTPGQGLQFLFEYFSETQRNKGNFPGRFSGRQFSNSRSEMNVSTLELGDSALYLCASSLDTNTGELFFGEGSRLTVL.

The chain employs TRBV19 and TRBJ2-3; TRBD1 might be the D (8 bases). The CDR3 totals 13 residues. Germline V gives CDR1 LNHDA, CDR2 SQIVND (reference sequence). Between the trimmed V and J ends, which lost 5 bases and 9 bases, there was a span of 15 bases. CDR3 coding DNA: TGTGCCAGTAGTGCCCAACAGGGGGGGACGCAGTATTTT. This codes for CASSAQQGGTQYF.

The chain carries TRBV29-1 and TRBJ2-5; maybe TRBD2 (5 bases). V lost 1 base and J lost 4, with 10 bases in between. The germline gives CDR1 SQVTM, CDR2 ANQGSEA. This CDR3 comprises 13 residues. CDR3 in amino acids: CSVEVGVAETQYF. Here the CDR3 DNA reads TGCAGCGTTGAAGTCGGGGTTGCAGAGACCCAGTACTTC.

This chain joins TRBV4-2 and TRBJ2-2, with a tentative D call TRBD2 (5 bases). Trimming removed 2 bases at V and 4 bases at J, with 8 bases between. Per the germline V gene, CDR1 is LGHNA and CDR2 is YNFKEQ. This CDR3 has 14 residues. The CDR3 nucleotides read TGTGCCAGCAGCCAACGACGGGGCACCGGGGAGCTGTTTTTT. As protein: CASSQRRGTGELFF.

The chain links TRBV28 to TRBJ2-4; the match to TRBD2 covers 7 bases. The J segment lost 0 bases and the V segment lost 2 bases, leaving 1 base of the junction unmatched. Germline assignment: CDR1 MDHEN and CDR2 SYDVKM. The CDR3 has 15 residues. This chain's CDR3 is CASSLPGGAKNIQYF. DNA for the CDR3: TGTGCCAGCAGTTTACCGGGAGGAGCCAAAAACATTCAGTACTTC. Together with reference TRBV28 and TRBJ2-4, the CDR3 gives the full variable domain: DVKVTQSSRYLVKRTGEKVFLECVQDMDHENMFWYRQDPGLGLRLIYFSYDVKMKEKGDIPEGYSVSREKKERFSLILESASTNQTSMYLCASSLPGGAKNIQYFGAGTRLSVL.

This clone was detected once. This rearrangement joins TRBV5-1 to TRBJ2-5; TRBD1 is a possible D gene (6 bases). CDR1 and CDR2 (germline): SGHRS, YFSETQ. Trimming removed 4 bases from V and 5 bases from J, with 9 bases in between. The CDR3 runs to 12 residues. CDR3 sequence reads: CASSITGETQYF. In DNA, the CDR3 is TGCGCCAGCAGCATTACAGGGGAGACCCAGTACTTC.

This rearrangement joins TRBV6-2 or TRBV6-3 to TRBJ2-1; 8 nucleotides agree with TRBD2. V lost 5 bases, J lost 3 bases, and 6 bases stayed unmatched. Germline CDR1 is MNHEY and CDR2 is SVGEGT. The length of the CDR3 is 15 residues. The CDR3 DNA is TGTGCCAGCAGTCCCGGGACTAGTGACTACAATGAGCAGTTCTTC. It codes for CASSPGTSDYNEQFF.

The chain combines TRBV28 with TRBJ1-1; the D gene is possibly TRBD1 (6 bases). V gave up 2 bases and J gave up 13 bases, with 17 bases separating them. Germline CDR1 reads MDHEN; CDR2 reads SYDVKM. There are 13 residues in the CDR3. As DNA, the CDR3 is TGTGCCAGCAGTTTAGATAGGGGGTTGAGGATTTTCTTT. Amino acid sequence: CASSLDRGLRIFF. Full variable domain (remainder filled in from reference TRBV28 and TRBJ1-1): DVKVTQSSRYLVKRTGEKVFLECVQDMDHENMFWYRQDPGLGLRLIYFSYDVKMKEKGDIPEGYSVSREKKERFSLILESASTNQTSMYLCASSLDRGLRIFFGQGTRLTVV.

This clone has a handful of counts. J is TRBJ1-1 and V is TRBV19, with 7 bases that match TRBD1. The germline V gene encodes CDR1 LNHDA and CDR2 SQIVND (reference sequence). V gave up 5 bases and J gave up 8 bases; unmatched junction bases: 11. The CDR3 contains 14 residues. The CDR3 DNA follows: TGTGCCAGTAGTCGGCAGGGGGTTTATGTGGAAGCTTTCTTT. The encoded protein is CASSRQGVYVEAFF.